One sample yielded the 21 T cell receptor beta chains listed below, sequenced in a study of regulatory T cells in long-lasting Graves disease. Building of the TCR beta libraries involved iRepertoire HTBI primers and Arm-PCR of CDR3 regions. MiXCR, run by TCRdb on the multiplex PCR reads, gives a single entry per CDR3 protein. Seen here are about 460,000 distinct CDR3 sequences, 20% to 25% observed once, and the top ten hold about 12%. Time point denoted: persistent/refractory GD, antithyroid drugs over 5 years with positive TRAb. PBMC-extracted RNA yielded the TCR library. The sample here was peripheral blood mononuclear cells (PBMCs), taken when the disease was refractory, from a patient treated with antithyroid drugs. Source of these receptors: a female donor with Graves disease.

This clonotype showed up many times. The rearrangement uses TRBV28 and TRBJ1-1, with TRBD1 matching over 10 bases. The ends lost 2 bases at V and 6 bases at J; junction bases unmatched: 6. The germline gives CDR1 MDHEN, CDR2 SYDVKM. The CDR3 totals 15 residues. CDR3 protein: CASSLRGQGLPEAFF. As DNA, the CDR3 is TGTGCCAGCAGTTTACGGGGACAGGGGCTTCCTGAAGCTTTCTTT.

This clonotype was found many times. J is TRBJ1-1 and V is TRBV7-2; no clear D. The germline V and J ends were trimmed by 1 base and 4 bases, with 7 bases remaining between them. The CDR3 consists of 13 residues. Per the germline V gene, CDR1 is SGHTA and CDR2 is FQGNSA. The CDR3 is CASSLDSGTEAFF. As DNA, the CDR3 is TGTGCCAGCAGCTTAGATTCGGGCACTGAAGCTTTCTTT.

This clonotype was recorded at least ten times. The rearrangement joins TRBV20-1 to TRBJ1-2, with unresolved D. With 2 bases removed from V and 6 bases from J, the gap between germline ends came to 13 bases. Germline values: CDR1 DFQATT, CDR2 SNEGSKA (reference sequence). This CDR3 spans 13 amino acids. DNA of the CDR3: TGCAGTGCTAGAATGGCGGCCGGCGATGGCTACACCTTC. It encodes CSARMAAGDGYTF.

This sequence joins TRBV19 and TRBJ1-1; possible D gene TRBD1, 6 bases. The CDR3 covers 12 residues. V was pared by 6 bases and J by 5 bases, with 10 bases between. The V gene's germline CDR1 is LNHDA and CDR2 SQIVND (reference sequence). Here the CDR3 DNA reads TGTGCCAGTAGCACAGGGTGGACTGAAGCTTTCTTT. This codes for CASSTGWTEAFF.

This clonotype was counted at least ten times. This sequence joins TRBV6-1 and TRBJ1-1; 11 bases line up with TRBD1. Germline V lookup: CDR1 MNHNS, CDR2 SASEGT. The CDR3 runs 14 residues. Germline trimming cut 8 bases from V and 6 bases from J; bases unmatched to any gene: 8. The CDR3 reads CASVPGQGDPEAFF. CDR3 coding DNA: TGTGCCAGCGTTCCGGGACAGGGGGACCCTGAAGCTTTCTTT.

Ten or more counts support this clonotype. J is TRBJ2-3 and V is TRBV7-8; possible D gene TRBD2, 7 bases. Trimming pared 8 bases from V and 1 base from J, leaving 13 bases between. Germline V lookup: CDR1 SGHVS, CDR2 FQNEAQ. This CDR3 has 14 amino acids. CDR3 coding DNA: TGTGCCAGCGACCAGGGGAGGGGCACAGATACGCAGTATTTT. Protein sequence: CASDQGRGTDTQYF.

The V gene is TRBV6-2 or TRBV6-3, the J gene TRBJ2-5; D ambiguous. Germline CDR1 reads MNHEY; CDR2 reads SVGEGT. The CDR3 is made up of 12 amino acids. Trimming cost V 8 bases and J 0 bases, with 7 bases left between them. DNA for the CDR3: TGTGCCAGCGGGGTAGACCAAGAGACCCAGTACTTC. Its protein is CASGVDQETQYF.

In its sample, this clonotype was seen many times. The chain recombines TRBV5-1 with TRBJ1-1; a possible D gene is TRBD1 (5 bases). The V and J ends lost 2 bases and 4 bases respectively, with 9 bases between them. Germline V gene data show CDR1 as SGHRS and CDR2 as YFSETQ. This CDR3 comprises 13 residues. The CDR3 bases are TGCGCCAGCAGCTTTGAGGGGACCACTGAAGCTTTCTTT. Its protein is CASSFEGTTEAFF.

This clonotype showed up many times. The CDR3 loop reads CASSLRRGGGYTF. In DNA form, the CDR3 reads TGTGCCAGCAGTTTACGCAGGGGAGGCGGCTACACCTTC. V and J are TRBV12-3 or TRBV12-4 and TRBJ1-2, with D perhaps matching TRBD1 (6 bases). V was pared by 2 bases and J by 8 bases, with 12 bases between. The CDR3 loop spans 13 amino acids.

Remarks on this clonotype: One end of the junction varies from germline; a read error may be responsible. V is TRBV12-3 or TRBV12-4 and J is TRBJ1-1, with D tentatively TRBD1 (6 bases). The CDR3 loop spans 12 amino acids. The CDR3 coding sequence is TGTGCCAGCAGTGGGGGCGGGGGATCTGCTTCCTTT. Its translation is CASSGGGGSASF.

The V gene is TRBV2, the J gene TRBJ2-7, with no clear D. V shed 2 bases and J shed 3 bases, with 14 bases lying between them. CDR3 size: 15 residues. Germline assignment: CDR1 SNHLY and CDR2 FYNNEI. CDR3 nucleotides: TGTGCCAGCAGTGAACGGCCTAGTAAAAGCTACGAGCAGTACTTC. This gives the protein CASSERPSKSYEQYF.

The genes are TRBV28 and TRBJ2-2; D remains ambiguous. CDR3 length: 17 amino acids. Trimming removed 3 bases from V and 5 bases from J, with 19 bases in between. CDR1 is MDHEN, CDR2 SYDVKM, per germline. In DNA form, the CDR3 reads TGTGCCAGCAGTTTGCCGTCGTGGGGTCGGCGGACCGGGGAGCTGTTTTTT. This encodes CASSLPSWGRRTGELFF.

This clonotype was seen ten or more times. The rearrangement uses TRBV28 and TRBJ1-5; no definite D call. V was shortened by 6 bases and J by 1 base, with 16 bases between the two germline ends. This CDR3 has 16 residues. CDR1 and CDR2 (germline): MDHEN, SYDVKM. The CDR3 coding sequence is TGTGCCAGCAGCCGGGCCCCCCCCTTAAGCAATCAGCCCCAGCATTTT. The encoded protein is CASSRAPPLSNQPQHF.

In its sample, this clonotype was seen a few times. The chain is built from TRBV4-1 and TRBJ2-7, with D uncertain. Trimming shortened V by 3 bases and J by 1 base, and 10 bases separated the two germline ends. The CDR3 loop spans 14 amino acids. Germline CDR1 is MGHRA and CDR2 is YSYEKL. The CDR3 coding sequence is TGCGCCAGCAGCCACACCATAGAATCCTACGAGCAGTACTTC. This gives the protein CASSHTIESYEQYF.

The CDR3 nucleotides read TGTGCCAGCAGTTTATTGGAGTCAGATACGCAGTATTTT. Protein product: CASSLLESDTQYF. J is TRBJ2-3 and V is TRBV12-3 or TRBV12-4; D remains ambiguous. The CDR3 extends over 13 amino acids. V gave up 2 bases and J gave up 4 bases, with 7 bases separating them.

This chain links TRBV28 with TRBJ1-5, with D hard to call. Germline lookup yields CDR1 MDHEN and CDR2 SYDVKM. The CDR3 runs 14 residues. V was shortened by 2 bases and J by 0 bases, with 5 bases between the two germline ends. This CDR3 is CASSLPDSNQPQHF. DNA of the CDR3: TGTGCCAGCAGTTTACCGGATAGCAATCAGCCCCAGCATTTT.

In this sample, this clonotype turned up many times. The rearrangement links TRBV7-2 to TRBJ2-7; D call uncertain. The V gene's germline CDR1 is SGHTA and CDR2 FQGNSA. CDR3 length equals 13 residues. V shed 5 bases and J shed 3 bases, with 11 bases lying between them. The CDR3 sequence: CASSPSENYEQYF. The DNA of the CDR3 is TGTGCCAGCAGCCCATCAGAGAACTACGAGCAGTACTTC.

This clonotype was seen only a few times. The V and J genes are TRBV19 and TRBJ1-5, with D possibly matching TRBD1 (6 bases). V was cut by 7 bases and J by 2 bases, with 12 bases left in between. Germline values: CDR1 LNHDA, CDR2 SQIVND (reference sequence). This CDR3 has 14 residues. The CDR3 DNA reads TGTGCCAGTAACGGGGGCACGCGCAATCAGCCCCAGCATTTT. This sequence encodes CASNGGTRNQPQHF. The full variable domain, with the rest looked up from reference TRBV19 and TRBJ1-5, is DGGITQSPKYLFRKEGQNVTLSCEQNLNHDAMYWYRQDPGQGLRLIYYSQIVNDFQKGDIAEGYSVSREKKESFPLTVTSAQKNPTAFYLCASNGGTRNQPQHFGDGTRLSIL.

This clonotype was picked up many times. V and J are TRBV27 and TRBJ2-5, with 10 nucleotides matching TRBD1. CDR3 length equals 14 residues. Germline loops: CDR1 MNHEY, CDR2 SMNVEV (reference sequence). Losses at the gene ends were 7 bases for V and 6 bases for J; bases not matched to a gene: 8. CDR3 bases: TGTGCCAGCACCCCGGGACAGGGGTTGAAGACCCAGTACTTC. Translation gives CASTPGQGLKTQYF.

There are a few counts of this clonotype. The V and J genes are TRBV10-3 and TRBJ1-2, with D possibly being TRBD1 (5 bases). CDR3 size: 14 residues. Germline V lookup: CDR1 ENHRY, CDR2 SYGVKD. Deletions cut 5 bases from V and 3 bases from J, with 13 bases between. DNA of the CDR3: TGTGCCATCAGTTCGATACCGGGGGACTATGGCTACACCTTC. It translates to CAISSIPGDYGYTF.

This clonotype was counted ten times or more. This chain connects TRBV27 to TRBJ2-7; D unresolved. V was cut by 6 bases and J by 6 bases, with 12 bases left in between. CDR1 and CDR2 from the germline V gene are MNHEY and SMNVEV (reference sequence). The CDR3 extends over 12 amino acids. In nucleotides, the CDR3 is TGTGCCAGCAGCCCGAATGCCCTCGAGCAGTACTTC. This translates into CASSPNALEQYF.